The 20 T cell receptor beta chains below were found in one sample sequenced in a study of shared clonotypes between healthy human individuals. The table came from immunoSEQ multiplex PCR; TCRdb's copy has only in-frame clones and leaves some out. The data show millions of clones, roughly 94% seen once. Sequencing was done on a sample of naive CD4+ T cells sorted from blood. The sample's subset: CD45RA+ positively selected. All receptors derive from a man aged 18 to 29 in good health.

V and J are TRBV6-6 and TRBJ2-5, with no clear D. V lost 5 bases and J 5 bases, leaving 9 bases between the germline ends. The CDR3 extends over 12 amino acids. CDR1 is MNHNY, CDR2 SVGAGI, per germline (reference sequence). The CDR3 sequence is CASSVGGETQYF. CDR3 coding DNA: TGTGCCAGCAGTGTGGGTGGGGAGACCCAGTACTTC.

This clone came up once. CDR3 DNA: TGCGCCAGCCCCACCTGCCGGGAGTGCAATGAGCAGTTCTTC. Encoded protein: CASPTCRECNEQFF. The chain combines TRBV4-1 with TRBJ2-1; tentatively, D is TRBD2 (6 bases). Germline V gene sequence: CDR1 MGHRA, CDR2 YSYEKL. Between the trimmed V and J ends, which lost 8 bases and 6 bases, there was a span of 17 bases. This CDR3 is built from 14 residues.

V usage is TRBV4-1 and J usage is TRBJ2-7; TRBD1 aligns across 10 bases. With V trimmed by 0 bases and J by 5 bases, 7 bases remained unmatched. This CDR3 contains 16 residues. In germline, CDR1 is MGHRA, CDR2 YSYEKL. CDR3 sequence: CASSQDGGQGIDEQYF. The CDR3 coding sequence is TGCGCCAGCAGCCAAGATGGGGGACAGGGGATTGACGAGCAGTACTTC.

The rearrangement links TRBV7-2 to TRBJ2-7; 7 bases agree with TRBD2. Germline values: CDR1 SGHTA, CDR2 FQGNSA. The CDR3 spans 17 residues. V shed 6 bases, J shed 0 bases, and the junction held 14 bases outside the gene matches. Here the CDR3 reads CASSPGASSGSSYEQYF. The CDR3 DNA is TGTGCCAGCAGTCCTGGGGCATCTAGCGGAAGCTCCTACGAGCAGTACTTC.

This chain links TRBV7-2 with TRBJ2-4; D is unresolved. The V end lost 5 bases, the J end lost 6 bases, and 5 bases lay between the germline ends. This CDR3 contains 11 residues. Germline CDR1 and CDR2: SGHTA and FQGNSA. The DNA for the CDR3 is TGTGCCAGCAGCGTCTCAAACATTCAGTACTTC. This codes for CASSVSNIQYF.

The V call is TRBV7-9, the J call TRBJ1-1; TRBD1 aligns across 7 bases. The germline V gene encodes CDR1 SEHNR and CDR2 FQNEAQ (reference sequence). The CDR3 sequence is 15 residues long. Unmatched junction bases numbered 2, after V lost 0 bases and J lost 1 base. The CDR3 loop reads CASSLAQGENTEAFF. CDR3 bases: TGTGCCAGCAGCTTAGCGCAGGGGGAGAACACTGAAGCTTTCTTT.

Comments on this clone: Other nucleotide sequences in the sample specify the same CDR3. CDR3: CASSPSGTQETQYF. DNA of the CDR3: TGTGCCAGCTCACCATCCGGGACCCAAGAGACCCAGTACTTC. This sequence joins TRBV18 and TRBJ2-5; D assignment may be TRBD1 or TRBD2 (5 bases each). The CDR3 consists of 14 residues. Looked up from germline, CDR1 is KGHSH and CDR2 is LQKENI. The germline V and J ends were trimmed by 2 bases and 1 base, with 8 bases remaining between them.

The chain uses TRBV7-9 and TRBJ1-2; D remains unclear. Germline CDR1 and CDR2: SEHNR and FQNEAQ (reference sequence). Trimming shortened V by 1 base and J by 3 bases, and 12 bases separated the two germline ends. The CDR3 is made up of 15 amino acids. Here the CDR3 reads CASSLDGRVHYGYTF. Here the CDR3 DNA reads TGTGCCAGCAGCTTAGATGGAAGGGTTCACTATGGCTACACCTTC.

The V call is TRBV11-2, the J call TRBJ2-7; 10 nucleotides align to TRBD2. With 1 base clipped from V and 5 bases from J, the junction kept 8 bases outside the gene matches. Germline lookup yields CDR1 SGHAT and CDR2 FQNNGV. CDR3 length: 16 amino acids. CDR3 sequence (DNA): TGTGCCAGCAGCTTAGGGACCCTTGGGACTAGCGACGAGCAGTACTTC. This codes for CASSLGTLGTSDEQYF.

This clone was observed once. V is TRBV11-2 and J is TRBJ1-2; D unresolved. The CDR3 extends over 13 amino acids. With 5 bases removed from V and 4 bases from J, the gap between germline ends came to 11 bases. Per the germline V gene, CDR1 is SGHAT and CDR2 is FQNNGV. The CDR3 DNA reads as TGTGCCAGCAGCGTACACGAGAGCTATGGCTACACCTTC. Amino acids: CASSVHESYGYTF.

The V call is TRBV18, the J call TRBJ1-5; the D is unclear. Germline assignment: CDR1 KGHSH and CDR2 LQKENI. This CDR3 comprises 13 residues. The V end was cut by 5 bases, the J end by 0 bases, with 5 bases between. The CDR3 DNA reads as TGTGCCAGCTCATCCAATAGCAATCAGCCCCAGCATTTT. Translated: CASSSNSNQPQHF.

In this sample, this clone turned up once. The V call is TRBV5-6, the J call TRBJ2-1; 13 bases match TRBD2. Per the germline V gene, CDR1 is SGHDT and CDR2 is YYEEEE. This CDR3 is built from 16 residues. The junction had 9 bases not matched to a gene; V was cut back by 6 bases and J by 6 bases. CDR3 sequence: CASTAPLAGGSNEQFF. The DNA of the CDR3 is TGTGCCAGCACCGCCCCACTAGCGGGAGGGAGCAATGAGCAGTTCTTC.

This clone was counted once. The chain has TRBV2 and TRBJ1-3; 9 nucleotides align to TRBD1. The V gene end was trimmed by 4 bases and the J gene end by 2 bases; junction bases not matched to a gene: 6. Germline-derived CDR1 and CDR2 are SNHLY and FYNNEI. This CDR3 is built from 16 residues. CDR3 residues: CASSVQGAKTGNTIYF. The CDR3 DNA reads TGTGCCAGCAGTGTACAGGGGGCTAAAACTGGAAACACCATATATTTT.

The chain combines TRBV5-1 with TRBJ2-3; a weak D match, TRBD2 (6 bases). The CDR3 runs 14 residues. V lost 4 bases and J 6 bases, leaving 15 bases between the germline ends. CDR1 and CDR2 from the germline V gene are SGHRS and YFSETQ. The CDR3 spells CASSPSRGTDTQYF. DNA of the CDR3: TGCGCCAGCAGCCCCTCCCGGGGGACCGATACGCAGTATTTT. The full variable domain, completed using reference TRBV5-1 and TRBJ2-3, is KAGVTQTPRYLIKTRGQQVTLSCSPISGHRSVSWYQQTPGQGLQFLFEYFSETQRNKGNFPGRFSGRQFSNSRSEMNVSTLELGDSALYLCASSPSRGTDTQYFGPGTRLTVL.

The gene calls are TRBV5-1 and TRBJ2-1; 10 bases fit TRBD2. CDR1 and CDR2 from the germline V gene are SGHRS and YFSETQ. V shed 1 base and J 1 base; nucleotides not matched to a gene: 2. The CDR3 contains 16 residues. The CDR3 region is CASSLSSGRSYNEQFF. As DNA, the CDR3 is TGCGCCAGCAGCTTGTCTAGCGGGAGATCCTACAATGAGCAGTTCTTC.

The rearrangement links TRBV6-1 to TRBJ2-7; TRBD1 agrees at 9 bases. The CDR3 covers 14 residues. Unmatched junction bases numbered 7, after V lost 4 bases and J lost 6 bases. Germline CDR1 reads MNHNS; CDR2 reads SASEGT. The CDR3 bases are TGTGCCAGCAGTGTAGGAGACAGGGGGGGCGAGCAGTACTTC. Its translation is CASSVGDRGGEQYF.

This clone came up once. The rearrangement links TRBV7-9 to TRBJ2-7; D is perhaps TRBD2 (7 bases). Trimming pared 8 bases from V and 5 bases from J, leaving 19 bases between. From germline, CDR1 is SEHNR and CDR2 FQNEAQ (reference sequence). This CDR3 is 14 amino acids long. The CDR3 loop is CASGAGRGQDEQYF. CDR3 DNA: TGTGCCAGCGGCGCGGGGCGGGGGCAGGACGAGCAGTACTTC.

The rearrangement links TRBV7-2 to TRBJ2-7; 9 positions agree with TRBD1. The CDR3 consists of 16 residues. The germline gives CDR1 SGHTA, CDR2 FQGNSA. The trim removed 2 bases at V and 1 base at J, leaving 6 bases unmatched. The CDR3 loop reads CASSLRVGTGSYEQYF. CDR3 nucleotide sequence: TGTGCCAGCAGCTTAAGGGTCGGGACAGGGTCCTACGAGCAGTACTTC.

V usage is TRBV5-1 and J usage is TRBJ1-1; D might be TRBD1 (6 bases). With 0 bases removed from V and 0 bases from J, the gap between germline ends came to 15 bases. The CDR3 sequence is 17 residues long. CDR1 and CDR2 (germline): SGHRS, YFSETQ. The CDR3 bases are TGCGCCAGCAGCTTGGCGGGGGGCTTCGGCATGAACACTGAAGCTTTCTTT. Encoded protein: CASSLAGGFGMNTEAFF.

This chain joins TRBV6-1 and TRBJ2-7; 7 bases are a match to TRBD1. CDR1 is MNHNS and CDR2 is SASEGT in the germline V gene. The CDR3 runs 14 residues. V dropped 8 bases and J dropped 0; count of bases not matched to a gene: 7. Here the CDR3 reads CASRDYRGSYEQYF. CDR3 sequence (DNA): TGTGCCAGCCGGGATTACAGGGGCTCCTACGAGCAGTACTTC.